The clone carrying this T cell receptor (beta chain) has only one observation. What it binds is not known. The data originate from a study of cytomegalovirus exposure and HLA in healthy donors. In the PCR, 60 Vbeta and 13 Jbeta primers were used. Using immunoSEQ multiplex PCR, the repertoire was profiled, and TCRdb retains in-frame clones only, with some absent. The table has more than 95,000 clones, 83% seen once. Findings and limits, study-wide: About 90% or about 30% of the time was how often most TCR beta V segments were productive, according to an earlier analysis. Accurate HLA-A and HLA-B prediction from TCR beta sequences was reported for most subjects.

CDR3 length: 17 amino acids. Germline CDR1 SGHTA, CDR2 FQGTGA. The trim removed 4 bases at V and 7 bases at J, leaving 14 bases unmatched. Nominally healthy donors provided the samples, though records likely missed some immune exposures. This sequence joins TRBV7-3 and TRBJ2-1, with 9 nucleotides matching TRBD1. Input material: PBMCs. This sequence originates from a young man in good health and CMV-seronegative. The chain's CDR3 is CASSYVGLRDRANEQFF. The DNA for the CDR3 is TGTGCCAGCAGCTACGTAGGCCTCCGGGACAGGGCGAATGAGCAGTTCTTC.